These 8 T cell receptor beta chains share one sample of origin, sequenced in a study of blood T cell repertoires in COVID-19. Assay used: immunoSEQ multiplex PCR; TCRdb lists only in-frame clones, some missing. The table has fewer than 300,000 clones, 75% to 90% seen once. Sequencing input: PBMCs or T cells enriched from blood (not recorded which). The receptors here all came from a woman in her 50s who had recovered from COVID-19.

The rearrangement links TRBV5-1 to TRBJ2-5, with D perhaps TRBD1 (5 bases). This CDR3 is 13 amino acids long. V was trimmed by 1 base and J by 4 bases, leaving 8 bases between them. Germline V CDR1 and CDR2: SGHRS, YFSETQ. CDR3 protein: CASSLTGAETQYF. CDR3 nucleotides: TGCGCCAGCAGCTTGACAGGCGCAGAGACCCAGTACTTC.

The chain is built from TRBV28 and TRBJ1-6; perhaps TRBD1 as D (5 bases). With 3 bases removed from V and 7 bases from J, the gap between germline ends came to 10 bases. The CDR3 is 14 residues long. Germline loops: CDR1 MDHEN, CDR2 SYDVKM. The CDR3 DNA follows: TGTGCCAGCAGTTTTGGGGGGAGAAATTCACCCCTCCACTTT. Translated: CASSFGGRNSPLHF.

This clone was picked up a small number of times. The J gene is TRBJ2-2, the V gene TRBV11-2, with 9 bases fitting TRBD2. After removal of 5 bases from V and 5 bases from J, the junction contained 3 bases not matched to a gene. This CDR3 spans 14 amino acids. Germline values: CDR1 SGHAT, CDR2 FQNNGV. The CDR3 protein is CASSPSGATGELFF. The CDR3 nucleotides are TGTGCCAGCAGCCCTAGCGGGGCTACCGGGGAGCTGTTTTTT.

The chain is built from TRBV28 and TRBJ2-7, with a possible D match to TRBD1 (6 bases). The germline CDR1 and CDR2 sequences are MDHEN and SYDVKM. This CDR3 contains 13 residues. The V end lost 5 bases, the J end lost 5 bases, and 13 bases lay between the germline ends. CDR3 loop: CASSGVQGNEQYF. The CDR3 nucleotides read TGTGCCAGCAGTGGTGTACAGGGAAACGAGCAGTACTTC.

This sequence joins TRBV7-8 and TRBJ1-5, with no clear D. Trimming left V 2 bases short and J 0 bases short, with 8 bases between. This CDR3 spans 15 amino acids. CDR1 and CDR2 (germline): SGHVS, FQNEAQ. CDR3 nucleotide sequence: TGTGCCAGCAGCTTAATCCGGGATAGCAATCAGCCCCAGCATTTT. It yields the protein CASSLIRDSNQPQHF.

The J gene is TRBJ1-2, the V gene TRBV5-4, with D unresolved. The CDR3 totals 13 residues. V dropped 0 bases and J dropped 6 bases, with 9 bases sitting between them. CDR1 is SGHNT, CDR2 YYREEE, per germline (reference sequence). The CDR3 coding sequence is TGTGCCAGCAGCTTGGGAGGGTCTGATGGCTACACCTTC. It translates to CASSLGGSDGYTF.

The rearrangement uses TRBV7-8 and TRBJ1-1; TRBD1 matches 7 bases. Germline CDR1 SGHVS, CDR2 FQNEAQ. V lost 4 bases and J lost 1; bases outside the gene matches: 3. There are 14 residues in the CDR3. CDR3 bases: TGTGCCAGCAGCTACGGGACAGCGAACACTGAAGCTTTCTTT. This translates into CASSYGTANTEAFF.

This clone was picked up one time. V usage is TRBV4-1 and J usage is TRBJ1-2, with 9 positions matching TRBD1. CDR1 is MGHRA and CDR2 is YSYEKL in the germline V gene. This CDR3 is 17 amino acids long. Trimming took 1 base from V and 7 from J; bases not matched to a gene: 13. CDR3 sequence: CASSQVVAGTGIGGYTF. CDR3 DNA sequence: TGCGCCAGCAGCCAAGTAGTTGCCGGGACAGGGATAGGTGGCTACACCTTC.